What follows describes a single TCR beta chain. This sample stems from a study of Ad26.COV2.S vaccination and SARS-CoV-2 variants. This sample's treatment: some 20 received Ad26.COV2.S at low or high dose, single or two shots; roughly 5 received placebo; per-sample allocation not given. Repertoires come from day 63 after the first vaccine or placebo injection. In germline, CDR1 is LNHDA, CDR2 SQIVND (reference sequence). V was trimmed by 4 bases and J by 5 bases, leaving 15 bases between them. There are 14 residues in the CDR3. Measured with immunoSEQ multiplex PCR; TCRdb has only the in-frame clones, and not every one. This table holds roughly 240,000 clones, roughly 90% found once.

The sequence came from a person between 18 and 59 years old who received the Ad26.COV2.S COVID-19 vaccine or a placebo. The sample was peripheral blood, taken in a trial of Ad26.COV2.S vaccine versus placebo. This chain uses TRBV19 with TRBJ2-7; D might be TRBD1 or TRBD2, each matching 5 bases. The CDR3 DNA sequence: TGTGCCAGTAGTAGTACTAGTGGGACGCACGAGCAGTACTTC. This gives the protein CASSSTSGTHEQYF.